This T cell receptor beta chain is from a study of Graves' ophthalmopathy and Graves' hyperthyroidism. The wider study: Peripheral blood samples were taken at initial diagnosis, before any treatment. Study conclusions and caveats: Blood also contained most of the expanded thyroid clonotypes above 0.001 frequency.

V lost 6 bases to trimming and J lost 0 bases; unmatched junction nucleotides: 5. Germline CDR1 and CDR2: MNHEY and SVGEGT. The CDR3 has 16 residues. This clonotype was counted ten times or more. The antigen is unknown. Using RNA transcripts, the TCR beta CDR3 regions were amplified. Investigators did first-round RT-PCR with HTBI primers, then second-round multiplex PCR. TCRdb re-called the multiplex PCR reads with MiXCR, one entry per CDR3 protein. The sample holds 300,000 or so distinct CDR3 sequences, about a sixth seen once. This clonotype originated in an adult man with Graves' ophthalmopathy. Sample: peripheral blood. This rearrangement joins TRBV6-2 or TRBV6-3 to TRBJ2-2, with 9 bases fitting TRBD2. The chain's CDR3 is CASRTLAGTNTGELFF. CDR3 nucleotide sequence: TGTGCCAGCAGGACTCTAGCGGGGACGAACACCGGGGAGCTGTTTTTT.